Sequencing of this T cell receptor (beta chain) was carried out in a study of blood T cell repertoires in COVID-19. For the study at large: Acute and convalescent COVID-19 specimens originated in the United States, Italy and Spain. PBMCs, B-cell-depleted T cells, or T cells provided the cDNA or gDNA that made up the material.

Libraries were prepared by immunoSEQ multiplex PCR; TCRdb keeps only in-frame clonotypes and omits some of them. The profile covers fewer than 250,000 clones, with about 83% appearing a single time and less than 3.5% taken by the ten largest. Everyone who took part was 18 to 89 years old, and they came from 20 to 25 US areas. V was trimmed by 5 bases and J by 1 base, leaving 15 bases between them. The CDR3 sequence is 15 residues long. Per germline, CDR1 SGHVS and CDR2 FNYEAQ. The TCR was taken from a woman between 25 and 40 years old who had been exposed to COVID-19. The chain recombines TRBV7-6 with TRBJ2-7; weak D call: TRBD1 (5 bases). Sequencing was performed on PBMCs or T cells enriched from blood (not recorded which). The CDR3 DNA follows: TGTGCCAGCAGCCCCCGACAGACACCATCCTACGAGCAGTACTTC. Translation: CASSPRQTPSYEQYF.